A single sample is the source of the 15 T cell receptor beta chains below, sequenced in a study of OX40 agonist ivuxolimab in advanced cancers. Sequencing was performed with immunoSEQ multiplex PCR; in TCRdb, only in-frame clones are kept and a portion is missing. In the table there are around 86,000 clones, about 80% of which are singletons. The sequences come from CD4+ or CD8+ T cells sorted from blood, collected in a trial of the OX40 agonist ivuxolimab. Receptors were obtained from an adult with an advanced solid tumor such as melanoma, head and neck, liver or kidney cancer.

As DNA, the CDR3 is TGCAGCGCGAGCACAGGGATCGATCAGCCCCAGCATTTT. Translating gives CSASTGIDQPQHF. This sequence joins TRBV29-1 and TRBJ1-5; D is perhaps TRBD1 (6 bases). The CDR3 consists of 13 residues. Germline V gives CDR1 SQVTM, CDR2 ANQGSEA. Between the trimmed V and J ends, which lost 7 bases and 5 bases, there was a span of 15 bases.

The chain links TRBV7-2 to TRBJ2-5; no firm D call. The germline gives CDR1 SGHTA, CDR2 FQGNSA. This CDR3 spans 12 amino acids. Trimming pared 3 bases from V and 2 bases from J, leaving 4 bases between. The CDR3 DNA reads TGTGCCAGCAGCTTTCAGCAAGAGACCCAGTACTTC. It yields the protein CASSFQQETQYF.

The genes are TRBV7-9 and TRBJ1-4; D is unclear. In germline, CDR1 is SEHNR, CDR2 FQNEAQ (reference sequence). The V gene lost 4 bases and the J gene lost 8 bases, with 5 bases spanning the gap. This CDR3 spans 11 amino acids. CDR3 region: CASSYEEKLFF. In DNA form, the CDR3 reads TGTGCCAGCAGCTATGAGGAAAAACTGTTTTTT. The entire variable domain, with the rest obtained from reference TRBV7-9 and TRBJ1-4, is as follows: DTGVSQNPRHKITKRGQNVTFRCDPISEHNRLYWYRQTLGQGPEFLTYFQNEAQLEKSRLLSDRFSAERPKGSFSTLEIQRTEQGDSAMYLCASSYEEKLFFGSGTQLSVL.

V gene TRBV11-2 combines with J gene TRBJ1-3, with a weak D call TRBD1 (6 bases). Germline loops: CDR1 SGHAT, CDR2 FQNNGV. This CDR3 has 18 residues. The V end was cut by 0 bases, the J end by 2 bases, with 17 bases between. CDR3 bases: TGTGCCAGCAGCTTAGATCCCCCCACAGGGTTCGCTGGAAACACCATATATTTT. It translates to CASSLDPPTGFAGNTIYF.

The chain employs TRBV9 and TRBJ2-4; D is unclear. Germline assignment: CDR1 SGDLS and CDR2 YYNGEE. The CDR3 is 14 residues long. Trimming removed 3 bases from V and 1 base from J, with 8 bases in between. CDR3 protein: CASSALAAKNIQYF. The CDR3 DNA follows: TGTGCCAGCAGCGCTCTTGCGGCCAAAAACATTCAGTACTTC.

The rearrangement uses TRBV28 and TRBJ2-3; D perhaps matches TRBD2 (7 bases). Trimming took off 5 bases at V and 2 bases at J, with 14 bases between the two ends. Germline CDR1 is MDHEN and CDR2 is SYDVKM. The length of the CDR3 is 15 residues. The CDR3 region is CASSEGRGLTDTQYF. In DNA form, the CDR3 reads TGTGCCAGCAGTGAGGGGCGGGGGCTCACAGATACGCAGTATTTT.

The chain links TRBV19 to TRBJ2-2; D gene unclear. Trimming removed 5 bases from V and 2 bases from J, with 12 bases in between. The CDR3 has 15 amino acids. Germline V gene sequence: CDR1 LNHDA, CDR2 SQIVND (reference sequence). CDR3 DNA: TGTGCCAGTAGTCGGACGCAGTACAACACCGGGGAGCTGTTTTTT. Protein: CASSRTQYNTGELFF.

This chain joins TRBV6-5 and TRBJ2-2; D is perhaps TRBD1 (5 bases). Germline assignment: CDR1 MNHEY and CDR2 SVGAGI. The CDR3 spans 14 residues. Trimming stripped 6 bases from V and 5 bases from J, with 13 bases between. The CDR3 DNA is TGTGCCAGCAGAGTGCAGGGCTCTACCGGGGAGCTGTTTTTT. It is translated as CASRVQGSTGELFF.

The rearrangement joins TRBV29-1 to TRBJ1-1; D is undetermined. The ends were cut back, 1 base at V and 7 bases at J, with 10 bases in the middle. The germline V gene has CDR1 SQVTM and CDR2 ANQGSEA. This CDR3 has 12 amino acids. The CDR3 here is CSVEAMISEAFF. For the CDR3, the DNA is TGCAGCGTTGAAGCAATGATTAGTGAAGCTTTCTTT.

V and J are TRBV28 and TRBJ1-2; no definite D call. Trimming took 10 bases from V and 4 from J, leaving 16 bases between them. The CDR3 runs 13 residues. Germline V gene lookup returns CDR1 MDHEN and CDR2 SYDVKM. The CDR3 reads CAIEGRTVYGYTF. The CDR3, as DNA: TGTGCCATTGAGGGCAGAACGGTCTATGGCTACACCTTC.

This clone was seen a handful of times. The CDR3 sequence is CASSPPKGNTEAFF. The CDR3 coding sequence is TGTGCCAGCTCACCACCGAAGGGGAACACTGAAGCTTTCTTT. The chain employs TRBV18 and TRBJ1-1; D ambiguous. The germline V gene encodes CDR1 KGHSH and CDR2 LQKENI. The V end was cut by 0 bases, the J end by 1 base, with 6 bases between. CDR3 length: 14 amino acids.

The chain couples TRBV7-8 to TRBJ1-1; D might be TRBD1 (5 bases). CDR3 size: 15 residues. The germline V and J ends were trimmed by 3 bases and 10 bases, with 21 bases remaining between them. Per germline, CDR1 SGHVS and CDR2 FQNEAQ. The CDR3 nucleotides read TGTGCCAGCAGCTTCAGGTTCGGCGGGTCGGGGGGAGCTTTCTTT. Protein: CASSFRFGGSGGAFF. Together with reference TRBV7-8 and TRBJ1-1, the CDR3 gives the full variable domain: GAGVSQSPRYKVAKRGQDVALRCDPISGHVSLFWYQQALGQGPEFLTYFQNEAQLDKSGLPSDRFFAERPEGSVSTLKIQRTQQEDSAVYLCASSFRFGGSGGAFFGQGTRLTVV.

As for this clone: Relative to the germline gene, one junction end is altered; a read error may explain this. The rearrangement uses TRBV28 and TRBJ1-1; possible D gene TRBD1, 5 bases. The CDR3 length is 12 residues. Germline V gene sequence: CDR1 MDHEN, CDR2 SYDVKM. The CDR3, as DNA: TGTGCCAGCAGCCCCCCGGGGGATATCGGTTACTTT. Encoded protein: CASSPPGDIGYF.

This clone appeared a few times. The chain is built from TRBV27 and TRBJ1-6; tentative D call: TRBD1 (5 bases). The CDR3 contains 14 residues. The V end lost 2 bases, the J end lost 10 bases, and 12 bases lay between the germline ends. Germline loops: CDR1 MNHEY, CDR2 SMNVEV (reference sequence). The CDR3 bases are TGTGCCAGCAGTTTACAGGGCCGGGAGTCACCCCTCCACTTT. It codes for CASSLQGRESPLHF.

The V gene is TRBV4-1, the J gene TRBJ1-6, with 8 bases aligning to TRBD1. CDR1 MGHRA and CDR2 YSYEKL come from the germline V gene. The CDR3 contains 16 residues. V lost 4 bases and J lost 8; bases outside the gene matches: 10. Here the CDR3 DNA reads TGCGCCAGCAGCCGAACCGACAGGGGCGTATATTCACCCCTCCACTTT. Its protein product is CASSRTDRGVYSPLHF.